This TCR beta chain was found in a study of cytomegalovirus exposure and HLA in healthy donors. Overall study context: An early data release held 80 million or so unique TCRs from HLA-typed donors.

Germline CDR1 is MNHNY and CDR2 is SVGAGI (reference sequence). Trimming took 6 bases from V and 5 from J, leaving 14 bases between them. CDR3 size: 14 residues. About this clone: Its antigen remains unknown.

Points from the study as a whole: The study reported that TCR beta sequences accurately predicted HLA-A and HLA-B alleles in most subjects.

Participants comprised healthy donors of bone marrow. The PCR used 60 Vbeta and 13 Jbeta primers. Profiling relied on immunoSEQ multiplex PCR, and the TCRdb table lists in-frame clones only, not all of them. Among roughly 80,000 clones, roughly 76% were seen once, and the ten largest hold around 1.8%. Specimen: PBMCs. J is TRBJ1-5 and V is TRBV6-6; D may be TRBD1 (6 bases). This clonotype originated in a woman in her twenties or thirties in good health and CMV-seronegative. The CDR3 DNA reads TGTGCCAGCAGGACCCGGGACACCTATCAGCCCCAGCATTTT. Its protein is CASRTRDTYQPQHF.